The 24 T cell receptor beta chains reported below all come from one sample, sequenced in a study of T cells in Graves' hyperthyroidism and ophthalmopathy. RNA transcripts served as the template for amplifying TCR beta CDR3 regions. Primed by the HTBI set, a first-round RT-PCR was run on the TCR CDR3. In TCRdb, the multiplex PCR reads were re-called with MiXCR into one record per CDR3 protein. This sample has roughly 280,000 distinct CDR3 sequences, with 20% to 25% found just once. Sequenced input: blood. The receptor source for this set is a man between 25 and 39 years old with Graves' ophthalmopathy.

V gene TRBV6-1 combines with J gene TRBJ2-3; the match to TRBD2 covers 9 bases. The CDR3 sequence is 16 residues long. Per the germline V gene, CDR1 is MNHNS and CDR2 is SASEGT. The V and J ends lost 1 base and 3 bases, in that order; junction bases with no gene match: 5. The CDR3 protein is CASSEGIAGGTDTQYF. The CDR3 DNA is TGTGCCAGCAGTGAAGGTATCGCGGGAGGGACAGATACGCAGTATTTT.

This clonotype was observed at least ten times. The chain links TRBV3-1 to TRBJ2-1, with a tentative D call TRBD2 (5 bases). The CDR3 covers 15 residues. V lost 0 bases, J lost 4 bases, and 10 bases lay in between. CDR1 is LGHDT, CDR2 YNNKEL, per germline (reference sequence). The chain's CDR3 is CASSQEFTGYNEQFF. CDR3 nucleotide sequence: TGTGCCAGCAGCCAAGAGTTTACGGGGTACAATGAGCAGTTCTTC.

This clonotype was seen a handful of times. J is TRBJ2-5 and V is TRBV11-3; D is tentatively TRBD1 or TRBD2 (5 bases each). The CDR3 sequence is 14 residues long. V shed 2 bases and J shed 5 bases, with 12 bases lying between them. CDR1 is SGHNT and CDR2 is YENEEA in the germline V gene. Written as DNA, the CDR3 is TGTGCCAGCAGCTTATCGAGGGGTGAGGAGACCCAGTACTTC. It specifies CASSLSRGEETQYF.

This clonotype was detected a few times. The CDR3 nucleotides read TGTGCCACCAGCCCCCACCCGACTAGAACAGATACGCAGTATTTT. This encodes CATSPHPTRTDTQYF. The chain couples TRBV15 to TRBJ2-3; TRBD2 might be the D (6 bases). The CDR3 has 15 amino acids. V was shortened by 5 bases and J by 3 bases, with 15 bases between the two germline ends. Germline CDR1 and CDR2: LNHNV and YYDKDF (reference sequence).

This clonotype was seen at least ten times. The rearrangement joins TRBV11-3 to TRBJ2-3; 15 nucleotides agree with TRBD2. The CDR3 spans 17 residues. The germline V gene encodes CDR1 SGHNT and CDR2 YENEEA. The ends lost 4 bases at V and 5 bases at J; junction bases unmatched: 7. In DNA form, the CDR3 reads TGTGCCAGCAGCTCTTGGACTAGCGGGAGGGCGATAGATACGCAGTATTTT. Protein sequence: CASSSWTSGRAIDTQYF.

The chain carries TRBV25-1 and TRBJ2-1; TRBD1 matches 10 bases. The V gene's germline CDR1 is MGHDK and CDR2 SYGVNS. The CDR3 consists of 15 residues. The J segment lost 4 bases and the V segment lost 5 bases, leaving 5 bases of the junction unmatched. The CDR3 loop is CASSKDRGAYNEQFF. DNA of the CDR3: TGTGCCAGCAGTAAGGACAGGGGGGCATACAATGAGCAGTTCTTC. The whole variable domain, remainder taken from reference TRBV25-1 and TRBJ2-1, is EADIYQTPRYLVIGTGKKITLECSQTMGHDKMYWYQQDPGMELHLIHYSYGVNSTEKGDLSSESTVSRIRTEHFPLTLESARPSHTSQYLCASSKDRGAYNEQFFGPGTRLTVL.

This clonotype was detected ten times or more. J is TRBJ2-1 and V is TRBV18; no reliable D call. Trimming took off 1 base at V and 0 bases at J, with 10 bases between the two ends. CDR1 is KGHSH and CDR2 is LQKENI in the germline V gene. There are 16 residues in the CDR3. The CDR3, as DNA: TGTGCCAGCTCACCACGAAGCGCGAGCTCCTACAATGAGCAGTTCTTC. Protein: CASSPRSASSYNEQFF.

This chain links TRBV13 with TRBJ1-2; D is uncertain. CDR1 and CDR2 from the germline V gene are PRHDT and FYEKMQ (reference sequence). This CDR3 has 12 amino acids. V shed 2 bases and J shed 5 bases, with 6 bases lying between them. The CDR3 reads CASSLREYGYTF. In DNA, the CDR3 is TGTGCCAGCAGCTTACGGGAATATGGCTACACCTTC.

Many counts were recorded for this clonotype. The chain links TRBV2 to TRBJ1-2; 8 bases match TRBD1. Germline V CDR1 and CDR2: SNHLY, FYNNEI. This CDR3 region has 14 residues. The trim removed 6 bases at V and 4 bases at J, leaving 7 bases unmatched. Here the CDR3 DNA reads TGTGCCAGCAGCCCCAGGGGGCGAGGCTATGGCTACACCTTC. Encoded protein: CASSPRGRGYGYTF.

This clonotype was detected only a few times. The gene calls are TRBV28 and TRBJ1-2; 9 positions agree with TRBD1. V lost 6 bases to trimming and J lost 3 bases; unmatched junction nucleotides: 8. Germline assignment: CDR1 MDHEN and CDR2 SYDVKM. The CDR3 consists of 15 residues. DNA of the CDR3: TGTGCCAGCAGCAGGGACAGGGAGCTGGACTATGGCTACACCTTC. Translation gives CASSRDRELDYGYTF.

The rearrangement links TRBV12-3 or TRBV12-4 to TRBJ1-1; D perhaps matches TRBD1 (5 bases). This CDR3 has 13 amino acids. The ends were cut back, 8 bases at V and 2 bases at J, with 12 bases in the middle. CDR3 sequence: CASAGTDNTEAFF. Written as DNA, the CDR3 is TGTGCCAGCGCCGGGACGGACAACACTGAAGCTTTCTTT.

This clonotype has at least ten counts. This chain joins TRBV11-2 and TRBJ2-2; D is perhaps TRBD1 (6 bases). V was trimmed by 3 bases and J by 4 bases, leaving 12 bases between them. The CDR3 loop spans 15 amino acids. Germline-derived CDR1 and CDR2 are SGHAT and FQNNGV. CDR3 sequence reads: CASSFRGTGTGELFF. The CDR3 DNA sequence: TGTGCCAGCAGCTTCAGGGGTACAGGCACCGGGGAGCTGTTTTTT.

This clonotype has ten or more counts. V and J are TRBV2 and TRBJ2-7; 9 bases fit TRBD2. V trimming: 4 bases; J trimming: 3 bases; junction bases outside the gene matches: 4. Germline values: CDR1 SNHLY, CDR2 FYNNEI. CDR3 length: 14 residues. The CDR3 reads CASSGGSGSYEQYF. The CDR3 region has the DNA TGTGCCAGCAGTGGTGGTAGCGGGAGCTACGAGCAGTACTTC.

The chain couples TRBV20-1 to TRBJ2-1; 13 bases are a match to TRBD2. CDR1 is DFQATT and CDR2 is SNEGSKA in the germline V gene (reference sequence). This CDR3 is built from 13 residues. The junction had 5 bases not matched to a gene; V was cut back by 5 bases and J by 10 bases. CDR3 DNA sequence: TGCAGTGCTGGACTAGCGGGAGATGACGAGCAGTTCTTC. Translation: CSAGLAGDDEQFF.

A single count supports this clonotype. A clone one base away is much larger, so this may be a read error. The chain couples TRBV5-1 to TRBJ2-1; D is possibly TRBD2 (6 bases). Trimming removed 3 bases from V and 13 bases from J, with 11 bases in between. The CDR3 runs 11 residues. The germline CDR1 and CDR2 sequences are SGHRS and YFSETQ. CDR3 protein: CASSWGEQQFF. The CDR3 DNA reads as TGCGCCAGCAGCTGGGGGGAACAACAGTTCTTC. The complete variable domain, with remaining parts taken from reference TRBV5-1 and TRBJ2-1, reads KAGVTQTPRYLIKTRGQQVTLSCSPISGHRSVSWYQQTPGQGLQFLFEYFSETQRNKGNFPGRFSGRQFSNSRSEMNVSTLELGDSALYLCASSWGEQQFFGPGTRLTVL.

J is TRBJ1-6 and V is TRBV2, with D unresolved. The CDR3 is 13 residues long. V was cut by 6 bases and J by 7 bases, with 10 bases left in between. From germline, CDR1 is SNHLY and CDR2 FYNNEI. This CDR3 is CASRGSRNSPLHF. Here the CDR3 DNA reads TGTGCCAGCAGGGGGAGTCGGAATTCACCCCTCCACTTT.

This clonotype was counted at least ten times. The rearrangement links TRBV7-9 to TRBJ2-1; 14 nucleotides agree with TRBD2. V lost 5 bases to trimming and J lost 8 bases; unmatched junction nucleotides: 17. CDR1 SEHNR and CDR2 FQNEAQ come from the germline V gene (reference sequence). The CDR3 has 19 residues. The DNA of the CDR3 is TGTGCCAGCAGCCCCGGGACTAGCGGGAGCCTCGGATTGTCGGATGAGCAGTTCTTC. Translation gives CASSPGTSGSLGLSDEQFF. Complete variable domain (other parts from reference TRBV7-9 and TRBJ2-1): DTGVSQNPRHKITKRGQNVTFRCDPISEHNRLYWYRQTLGQGPEFLTYFQNEAQLEKSRLLSDRFSAERPKGSFSTLEIQRTEQGDSAMYLCASSPGTSGSLGLSDEQFFGPGTRLTVL.

The genes are TRBV6-1 and TRBJ2-3; 8 nucleotides match TRBD2. CDR1 MNHNS and CDR2 SASEGT come from the germline V gene. V lost 7 bases to trimming and J lost 3 bases; unmatched junction nucleotides: 3. The CDR3 is made up of 13 amino acids. CDR3 loop: CASTVAGTDTQYF. Here the CDR3 DNA reads TGTGCCAGCACAGTAGCGGGGACAGATACGCAGTATTTT.

This rearrangement joins TRBV6-1 to TRBJ2-7; 8 bases line up with TRBD2. The germline gives CDR1 MNHNS, CDR2 SASEGT. The CDR3 is 15 residues long. V was clipped by 6 bases and J by 2 bases; unmatched bases: 9. The CDR3 DNA reads as TGTGCCAGCAGGGGGGAGCGGGAGCCGACCTACGAGCAGTACTTC. It encodes CASRGEREPTYEQYF.

This clonotype was detected a few times. The V gene is TRBV19, the J gene TRBJ2-7; D not certain. Trimming took off 3 bases at V and 1 base at J, with 16 bases between the two ends. The CDR3 is made up of 16 amino acids. Germline CDR1 LNHDA, CDR2 SQIVND (reference sequence). CDR3 coding DNA: TGTGCCAGTAGTATCTCCCCCCAAAAAGGGTCCTACGAGCAGTACTTC. It encodes CASSISPQKGSYEQYF.

This clonotype has at least ten counts. The chain recombines TRBV28 with TRBJ1-2; D gene uncertain. The ends were cut back, 7 bases at V and 4 bases at J, with 16 bases in the middle. Germline V CDR1 and CDR2: MDHEN, SYDVKM. This CDR3 has 14 residues. CDR3 in DNA: TGTGCCAGCACCCCCGCCCCCGAAGGCTATGGCTACACCTTC. Translation gives CASTPAPEGYGYTF.

This clonotype was seen more than once but under ten times. V is TRBV29-1 and J is TRBJ2-1, with D perhaps TRBD1 (5 bases). The CDR3 has 13 residues. Trimming shortened V by 3 bases and J by 5 bases, and 11 bases separated the two germline ends. Germline CDR1 reads SQVTM; CDR2 reads ANQGSEA. As DNA, the CDR3 is TGCAGCGTTGACGATTGGGGCAACAATGAGCAGTTCTTC. It codes for CSVDDWGNNEQFF.

This clonotype was detected many times. The chain is built from TRBV5-1 and TRBJ1-2, with a tentative D call TRBD1 (6 bases). This CDR3 is built from 15 residues. CDR1 is SGHRS and CDR2 is YFSETQ in the germline V gene. With 4 bases removed from V and 4 bases from J, the gap between germline ends came to 17 bases. CDR3 sequence reads: CASSPYWDKAYGYTF. CDR3 DNA: TGCGCCAGCAGCCCTTACTGGGACAAGGCCTATGGCTACACCTTC.

V usage is TRBV2 and J usage is TRBJ1-1; TRBD1 aligns across 7 bases. The germline V gene encodes CDR1 SNHLY and CDR2 FYNNEI. Losses at the gene ends were 8 bases for V and 5 bases for J; bases not matched to a gene: 17. This CDR3 is built from 16 residues. The CDR3 loop reads CASVTTTGYGKTEAFF. The CDR3 DNA follows: TGTGCCAGCGTGACAACGACAGGGTACGGGAAGACTGAAGCTTTCTTT.